This note documents a single TCR beta chain sequence. TCRdb re-derived calls from the 5' RACE reads in MiXCR, one entry per CDR3 protein. The sample has 230,000 or so distinct CDR3 sequences; over 15% are singletons. These data originate in a study of CD8 T cells in ankylosing spondylitis. This CDR3 has 13 amino acids. Germline V gives CDR1 SQVTM, CDR2 ANQGSEA. Trimming took off 5 bases at V and 0 bases at J, with 9 bases between the two ends. The sequence was obtained from a male donor with ankylosing spondylitis or in good health (not recorded which). The chain links TRBV29-1 to TRBJ2-3, with D perhaps TRBD1 (6 bases). The specimen sequenced was blood, either unsorted or a sorted T cell fraction (not recorded which). This CDR3 is CSVRTVSTDTQYF. The CDR3 DNA follows: TGCAGCGTTCGGACAGTTAGCACAGATACGCAGTATTTT.